One and the same sample provided the 19 T cell receptor beta chains below, sequenced in a study of graft-versus-host responses after intestinal transplantation. The data were produced by immunoSEQ multiplex PCR, yet TCRdb's version contains in-frame clones alone and is incomplete. Among 5,500 to 8,000 clones listed, approximately 90% were seen once. The material sequenced was PBMCs, taken around 88 days after transplant. These receptors were obtained from a human patient who received an intestinal transplant, so some T cells may come from the graft donor.

This clone appeared once. The chain has TRBV7-8 and TRBJ1-5; a weak D match, TRBD1 (5 bases). V lost 1 base, J lost 1 base, and 14 bases lay in between. The CDR3 is 17 residues long. Germline V gives CDR1 SGHVS, CDR2 FQNEAQ. The CDR3 loop is CASSLVGGAESNQPQHF. Here the CDR3 DNA reads TGTGCCAGCAGCTTAGTTGGAGGGGCGGAGAGCAATCAGCCCCAGCATTTT.

The chain has TRBV4-2 and TRBJ2-5; TRBD2 matches at 7 bases. J lost 1 base, V lost 4 bases, and 3 bases had no gene match. CDR3 length: 14 residues. CDR1 and CDR2 (germline): LGHNA, YNFKEQ. CDR3: CASSPTSAQETQYF. The CDR3 nucleotides are TGTGCCAGCAGCCCAACTAGCGCCCAAGAGACCCAGTACTTC.

This rearrangement joins TRBV2 to TRBJ2-3; 11 bases align to TRBD2. J gave up 5 bases and V 7 bases, and 8 bases lay outside the gene matches. Germline V gene lookup returns CDR1 SNHLY and CDR2 FYNNEI. The CDR3 contains 15 residues. CDR3 sequence: CASTQLAGEIDTQYF. CDR3 bases: TGTGCCAGCACTCAACTAGCGGGAGAGATAGATACGCAGTATTTT. The full variable domain, its missing parts supplied by reference TRBV2 and TRBJ2-3, is EPEVTQTPSHQVTQMGQEVILRCVPISNHLYFYWYRQILGQKVEFLVSFYNNEISEKSEIFDDQFSVERPDGSNFTLKIRSTKLEDSAMYFCASTQLAGEIDTQYFGPGTRLTVL.

This clone was seen a single time. The chain carries TRBV19 and TRBJ1-3; D is undetermined. The CDR3 extends over 14 amino acids. Germline CDR1 reads LNHDA; CDR2 reads SQIVND (reference sequence). Between the trimmed V and J ends, which lost 3 bases and 0 bases, there was a span of 6 bases. DNA for the CDR3: TGTGCCAGTAGTATCTCTACCTCTGGAAACACCATATATTTT. Encoded protein: CASSISTSGNTIYF.

The chain joins TRBV6-4 to TRBJ1-6; 7 nucleotides agree with TRBD1. The V gene's germline CDR1 is MRHNA and CDR2 SNTAGT. This CDR3 is 15 amino acids long. The DNA for the CDR3 is TGTGCTTCGAGCCAGGGGGAGTCCTATAATTCACCCCTCCACTTT. Translated, it gives CASSQGESYNSPLHF.

This clone appeared once. This chain connects TRBV13 to TRBJ2-5; TRBD2 aligns across 12 bases. CDR3 length equals 16 residues. Per germline, CDR1 PRHDT and CDR2 FYEKMQ (reference sequence). The V gene end was trimmed by 5 bases and the J gene end by 2 bases; junction bases not matched to a gene: 6. The CDR3 DNA sequence: TGTGCCAGCAGCACCAGACTAGCGGGGGTTCAAGAGACCCAGTACTTC. Translated, it gives CASSTRLAGVQETQYF.

V gene TRBV4-1 combines with J gene TRBJ1-3; D gene uncertain. Trimming left V 0 bases short and J 7 bases short, with 10 bases between. In germline, CDR1 is MGHRA, CDR2 YSYEKL. The CDR3 totals 14 residues. This CDR3 is CASSQDRLLNTIYF. In DNA form, the CDR3 reads TGCGCCAGCAGCCAAGACAGGCTCTTGAACACCATATATTTT.

The chain combines TRBV7-2 with TRBJ2-3, with D perhaps given as TRBD1 or TRBD2 (5 bases each). Per the germline V gene, CDR1 is SGHTA and CDR2 is FQGNSA. This CDR3 has 16 residues. V lost 1 base and J 2 bases, leaving 13 bases between the germline ends. The CDR3: CASSLVGRGTTDTQYF. CDR3 DNA: TGTGCCAGCAGCTTAGTAGGGCGAGGGACCACAGATACGCAGTATTTT.

This chain connects TRBV7-9 to TRBJ1-5, with D uncertain. This CDR3 contains 12 residues. Trimming took off 1 base at V and 7 bases at J, with 5 bases between the two ends. CDR1 SEHNR and CDR2 FQNEAQ come from the germline V gene (reference sequence). The CDR3 here is CASSLGGQPQHF. The CDR3 DNA sequence: TGTGCCAGCAGCTTAGGAGGGCAGCCCCAGCATTTT.

The rearrangement links TRBV5-4 to TRBJ2-2, with D perhaps given as TRBD1 or TRBD2 (5 bases each). The CDR3 length is 17 residues. Germline V gene sequence: CDR1 SGHNT, CDR2 YYREEE (reference sequence). V was trimmed by 0 bases and J by 7 bases, leaving 19 bases between them. CDR3 residues: CASSLAEGGTFFGELFF. The CDR3 DNA is TGTGCCAGCAGCTTGGCCGAGGGTGGGACCTTCTTCGGGGAGCTGTTTTTT.

This chain links TRBV21-1 with TRBJ1-2; the listed D gene, TRBD1, was not tested against the DNA. TRBV21-1 is a documented pseudogene. CDR3 length: 17 amino acids. CDR3 loop: CASSKHPAGPGNYGYTF. CDR3 in DNA: TGTGCCAGCAGCAAGCACCCCGCAGGGCCCGGGAACTATGGCTACACCTTC.

This chain uses TRBV6-1 with TRBJ2-1; D is perhaps TRBD1 (6 bases). The V gene lost 6 bases and the J gene lost 0 bases, with 12 bases spanning the gap. Looked up from germline, CDR1 is MNHNS and CDR2 is SASEGT. The CDR3 is made up of 15 amino acids. This CDR3 reads CASSPGTRSYNEQFF. The DNA of the CDR3 is TGTGCCAGCAGCCCGGGGACACGCTCCTACAATGAGCAGTTCTTC.

The J gene is TRBJ2-5, the V gene TRBV7-9; D perhaps matches TRBD2 (5 bases). This CDR3 spans 14 amino acids. Germline V gene lookup returns CDR1 SEHNR and CDR2 FQNEAQ (reference sequence). Trimming left V 5 bases short and J 1 base short, with 11 bases between. In nucleotides, the CDR3 is TGTGCCAGCAGCCCGTGGCGGGTCCAAGAGACCCAGTACTTC. It translates to CASSPWRVQETQYF.

The V and J genes are TRBV29-1 and TRBJ2-3, with no clear D. The germline gives CDR1 SQVTM, CDR2 ANQGSEA. CDR3 length: 13 amino acids. Deletions cut 7 bases from V and 1 base from J, with 12 bases between. The CDR3 spells CSAFPRGTDTQYF. The CDR3 DNA reads TGCAGCGCCTTCCCTCGAGGCACAGATACGCAGTATTTT.

The rearrangement links TRBV11-2 to TRBJ2-3; TRBD2 matches 8 bases. The V gene's germline CDR1 is SGHAT and CDR2 FQNNGV. The ends lost 4 bases at V and 0 bases at J; junction bases unmatched: 3. This CDR3 comprises 15 residues. Written as DNA, the CDR3 is TGTGCCAGCAGCTCCGCGGGGGGCAGCACAGATACGCAGTATTTT. Amino acids: CASSSAGGSTDTQYF.

The chain couples TRBV6-1 to TRBJ2-7; D is uncertain. V lost 8 bases and J lost 4, with 9 bases in between. The CDR3 totals 11 residues. Germline CDR1 reads MNHNS; CDR2 reads SASEGT. CDR3 protein: CASVMPYEQYF. In DNA form, the CDR3 reads TGTGCCAGCGTAATGCCGTACGAGCAGTACTTC.

This chain links TRBV14 with TRBJ2-3, with 8 bases aligning to TRBD2. CDR1 and CDR2 from the germline V gene are SGHDN and FVKESK. The CDR3 is 16 amino acids. With V trimmed by 4 bases and J by 1 base, 7 bases remained unmatched. CDR3 residues: CASSLDSGAGTDTQYF. The CDR3 bases are TGTGCCAGCAGCCTAGATAGCGGGGCCGGCACAGATACGCAGTATTTT.

The chain links TRBV11-2 to TRBJ2-5, with TRBD1 matching 8 bases. Trimming at V came to 5 bases and at J to 5 bases, leaving 1 base not matched to a gene. Germline V gives CDR1 SGHAT, CDR2 FQNNGV. The CDR3 is made up of 12 amino acids. In nucleotides, the CDR3 is TGTGCCAGCAGCAGGACAGGGGAGACCCAGTACTTC. Residues: CASSRTGETQYF.

This chain uses TRBV10-3 with TRBJ1-1; no definite D call. Germline CDR1 and CDR2: ENHRY and SYGVKD. V shed 10 bases and J shed 8 bases, with 14 bases lying between them. The CDR3 is made up of 11 amino acids. The CDR3 region is CATSGRTEAFF. CDR3 coding DNA: TGTGCCACCTCTGGGCGGACGGAAGCTTTCTTT.